This T cell receptor beta chain originates from a study of T cells in localized non-small cell lung cancer. Study-wide results and caveats: Maximal T cell clonality occurred in uninvolved adjacent lung, with tumor ranking below it. Sequencing involved a lone tumor region, leaving heterogeneity possible. There were a median around 57 of the top 100 tumor clones appearing in adjacent lung.

The repertoire was sequenced with immunoSEQ multiplex PCR; TCRdb's copy has only in-frame clones and lacks some. The sample holds 45,000 to 60,000 clones; around 86% are singletons and the top ten take nearly 20%. There are 12 residues in the CDR3. V gave up 8 bases and J gave up 5 bases, with 13 bases separating them. Germline values: CDR1 SQVTM, CDR2 ANQGSEA. Comments on this clone: What it binds is unknown.

Sequenced here: peripheral blood, sampled before any cancer treatment. The source is a female donor over 55 with stage II squamous cell lung carcinoma. This sequence joins TRBV29-1 and TRBJ2-1; D is uncertain. The CDR3 protein is CSLWGGNNEQFF. For the CDR3, the DNA is TGCAGCCTATGGGGTGGCAACAATGAGCAGTTCTTC.